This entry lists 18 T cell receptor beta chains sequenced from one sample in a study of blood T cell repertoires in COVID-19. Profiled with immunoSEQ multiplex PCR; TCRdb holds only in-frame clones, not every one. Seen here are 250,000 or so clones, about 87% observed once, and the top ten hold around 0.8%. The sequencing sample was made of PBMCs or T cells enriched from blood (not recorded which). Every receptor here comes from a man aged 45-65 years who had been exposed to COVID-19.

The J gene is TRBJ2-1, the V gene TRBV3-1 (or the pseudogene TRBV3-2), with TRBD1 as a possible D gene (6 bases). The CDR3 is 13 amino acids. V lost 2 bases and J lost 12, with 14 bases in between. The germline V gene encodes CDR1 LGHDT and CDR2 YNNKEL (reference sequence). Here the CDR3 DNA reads TGTGCCAGCAGCCAACAGGGGACCATTGGGCAGTTCTTC. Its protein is CASSQQGTIGQFF.

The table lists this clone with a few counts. CDR3 sequence: CASSKKDVSGTGYRQPQHF. DNA for the CDR3: TGTGCCAGCAGCAAAAAAGACGTTTCCGGGACAGGGTATCGACAGCCCCAGCATTTT. The gene calls are TRBV21-1 and TRBJ1-5; the table's D call of TRBD1 was not tested on the DNA. TRBV21-1 is a known pseudogene. The length of the CDR3 is 19 residues.

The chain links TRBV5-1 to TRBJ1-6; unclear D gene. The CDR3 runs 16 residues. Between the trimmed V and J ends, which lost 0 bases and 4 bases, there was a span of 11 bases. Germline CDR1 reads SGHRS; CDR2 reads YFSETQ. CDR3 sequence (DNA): TGCGCCAGCAGCTTGGAGCCAGCGCCTTATAATTCACCCCTCCACTTT. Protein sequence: CASSLEPAPYNSPLHF.

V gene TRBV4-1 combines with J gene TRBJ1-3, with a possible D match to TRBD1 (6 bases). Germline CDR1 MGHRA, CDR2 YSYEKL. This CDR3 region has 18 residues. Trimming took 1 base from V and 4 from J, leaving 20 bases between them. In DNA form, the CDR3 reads TGCGCCAGCAGCCAAGTGGGAGTCGTCGGGGGGCTAGGAAACACCATATATTTT. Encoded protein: CASSQVGVVGGLGNTIYF.

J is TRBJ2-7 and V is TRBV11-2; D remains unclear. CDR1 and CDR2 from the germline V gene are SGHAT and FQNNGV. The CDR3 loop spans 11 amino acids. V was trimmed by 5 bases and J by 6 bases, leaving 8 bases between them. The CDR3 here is CASSAFGEQYF. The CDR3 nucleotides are TGTGCCAGCAGCGCCTTCGGCGAGCAGTACTTC. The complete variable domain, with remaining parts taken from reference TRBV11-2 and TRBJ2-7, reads EAGVAQSPRYKIIEKRQSVAFWCNPISGHATLYWYQQILGQGPKLLIQFQNNGVVDDSQLPKDRFSAERLKGVDSTLKIQPAKLEDSAVYLCASSAFGEQYFGPGTRLTVT.

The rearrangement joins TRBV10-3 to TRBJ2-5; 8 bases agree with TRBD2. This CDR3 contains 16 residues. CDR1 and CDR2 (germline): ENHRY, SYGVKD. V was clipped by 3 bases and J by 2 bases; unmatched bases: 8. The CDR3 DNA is TGTGCCATCAGTGATTTAGGCGGGGGGTTTCAAGAGACCCAGTACTTC. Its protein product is CAISDLGGGFQETQYF.

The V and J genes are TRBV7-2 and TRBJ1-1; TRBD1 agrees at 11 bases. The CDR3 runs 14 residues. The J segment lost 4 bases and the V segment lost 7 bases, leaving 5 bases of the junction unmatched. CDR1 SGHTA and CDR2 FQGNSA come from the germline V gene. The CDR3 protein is CASTHGTGGTEAFF. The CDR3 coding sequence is TGTGCCAGCACCCACGGGACAGGGGGCACTGAAGCTTTCTTT.

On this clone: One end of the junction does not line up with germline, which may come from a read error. DNA for the CDR3: TGTGCCAGCAGTTTGGGGCAGGCAATATCCTTC. Amino acids: CASSLGQAISF. The gene calls are TRBV28 and TRBJ1-2, with a tentative D call TRBD1 (5 bases). CDR1 MDHEN and CDR2 SYDVKM come from the germline V gene. CDR3 length: 11 amino acids.

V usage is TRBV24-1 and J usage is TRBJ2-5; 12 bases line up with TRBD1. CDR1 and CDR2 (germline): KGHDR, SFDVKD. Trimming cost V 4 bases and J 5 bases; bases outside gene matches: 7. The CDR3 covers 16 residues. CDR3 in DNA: TGTGCCACCAGTGACCCGGGACAGGGGGCGTGGGAGACCCAGTACTTC. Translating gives CATSDPGQGAWETQYF.

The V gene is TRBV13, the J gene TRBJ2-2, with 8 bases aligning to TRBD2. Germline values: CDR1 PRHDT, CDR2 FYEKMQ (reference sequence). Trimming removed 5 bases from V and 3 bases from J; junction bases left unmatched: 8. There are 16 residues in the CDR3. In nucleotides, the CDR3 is TGTGCCAGCAGCACAATAGCGGGAACTCACACCGGGGAGCTGTTTTTT. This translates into CASSTIAGTHTGELFF.

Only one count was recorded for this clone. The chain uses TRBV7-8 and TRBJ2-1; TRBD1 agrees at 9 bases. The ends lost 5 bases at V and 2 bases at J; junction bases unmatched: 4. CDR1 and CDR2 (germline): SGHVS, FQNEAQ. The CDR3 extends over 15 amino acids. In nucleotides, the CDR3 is TGTGCCAGCAGCCGAGACAGGGGGGCCTACAATGAGCAGTTCTTC. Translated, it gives CASSRDRGAYNEQFF.

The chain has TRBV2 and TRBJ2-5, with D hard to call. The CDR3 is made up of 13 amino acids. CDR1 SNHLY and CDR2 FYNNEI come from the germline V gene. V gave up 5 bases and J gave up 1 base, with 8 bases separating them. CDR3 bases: TGTGCCAGCAGTCCTCGTCTCCAAGAGACCCAGTACTTC. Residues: CASSPRLQETQYF.

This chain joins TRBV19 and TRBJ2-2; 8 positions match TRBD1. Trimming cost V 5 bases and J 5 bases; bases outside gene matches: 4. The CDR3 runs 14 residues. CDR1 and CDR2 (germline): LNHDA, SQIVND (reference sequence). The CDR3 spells CASSPTGVTGELFF. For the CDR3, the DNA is TGTGCCAGTAGTCCGACAGGGGTTACCGGGGAGCTGTTTTTT. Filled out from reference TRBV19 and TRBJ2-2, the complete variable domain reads DGGITQSPKYLFRKEGQNVTLSCEQNLNHDAMYWYRQDPGQGLRLIYYSQIVNDFQKGDIAEGYSVSREKKESFPLTVTSAQKNPTAFYLCASSPTGVTGELFFGEGSRLTVL.

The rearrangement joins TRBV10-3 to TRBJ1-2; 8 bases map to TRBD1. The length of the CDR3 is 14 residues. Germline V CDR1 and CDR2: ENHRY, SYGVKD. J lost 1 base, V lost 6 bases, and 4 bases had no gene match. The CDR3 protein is CAIRGTGDNYGYTF. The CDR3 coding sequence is TGTGCCATCAGGGGGACAGGAGATAACTATGGCTACACCTTC.

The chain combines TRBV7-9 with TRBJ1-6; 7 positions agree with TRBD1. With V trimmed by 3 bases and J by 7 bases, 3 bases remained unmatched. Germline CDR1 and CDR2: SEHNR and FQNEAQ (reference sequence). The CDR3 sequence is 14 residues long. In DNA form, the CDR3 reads TGTGCCAGCAGCTTTACAGGGGCCAATTCACCCCTCCACTTT. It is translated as CASSFTGANSPLHF.

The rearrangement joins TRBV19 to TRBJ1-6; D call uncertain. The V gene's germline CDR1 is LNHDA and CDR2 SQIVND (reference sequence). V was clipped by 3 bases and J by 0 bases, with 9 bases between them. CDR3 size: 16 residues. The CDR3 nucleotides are TGTGCCAGTAGTATTGATTGGCTCTCCTATAATTCACCCCTCCACTTT. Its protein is CASSIDWLSYNSPLHF.

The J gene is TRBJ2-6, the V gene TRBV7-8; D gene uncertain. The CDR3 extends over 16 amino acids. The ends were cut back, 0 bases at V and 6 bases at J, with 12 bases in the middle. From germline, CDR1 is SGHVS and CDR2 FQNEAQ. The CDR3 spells CASSLAFDSVANVLTF. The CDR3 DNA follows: TGTGCCAGCAGCTTAGCGTTCGACTCAGTGGCCAACGTCCTGACTTTC.

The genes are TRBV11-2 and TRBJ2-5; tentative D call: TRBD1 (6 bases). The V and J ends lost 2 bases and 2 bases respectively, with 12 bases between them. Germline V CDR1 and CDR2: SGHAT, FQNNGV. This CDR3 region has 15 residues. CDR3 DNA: TGTGCCAGCAGCTTACGCCTAGGACAGCAAGAGACCCAGTACTTC. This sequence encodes CASSLRLGQQETQYF. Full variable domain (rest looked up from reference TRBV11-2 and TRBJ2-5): EAGVAQSPRYKIIEKRQSVAFWCNPISGHATLYWYQQILGQGPKLLIQFQNNGVVDDSQLPKDRFSAERLKGVDSTLKIQPAKLEDSAVYLCASSLRLGQQETQYFGPGTRLLVL.